This T cell receptor (beta chain) emerged from a study of blood T cell repertoires in COVID-19. The overall study: The samples span acute and convalescent COVID-19 from the United States, Italy and Spain. PBMCs, B-cell-depleted T cells, or T cells were the source of the cDNA or gDNA that made up the material.

This clone occurred once. As processed by the authors: Counts of nucleated cells, estimated from reference gene primer amplification, were obtained. Clones were read by immunoSEQ multiplex PCR, and TCRdb kept only the in-frame ones, dropping some. V and J calls and clone size come straight from that table; D and trimming were deduced from the DNA. The sample lists 150,000 to 200,000 clones, over 75% seen once, with approximately 11% in the top ten. There are 15 residues in the CDR3. Germline V gene lookup returns CDR1 SGHRS and CDR2 YFSETQ. J was trimmed by 5 bases and V by 0 bases; bases with no gene match: 5.

The chain employs TRBV5-1 and TRBJ2-7; TRBD1 matches 10 bases. This clonotype originated in a man between 60 and 75 years old with active or convalescent COVID-19. The source material was peripheral blood. In nucleotides, the CDR3 is TGCGCCAGCAGCTTGGTTGGGACAGGGGCCCACGAGCAGTACTTC. Its translation: CASSLVGTGAHEQYF.